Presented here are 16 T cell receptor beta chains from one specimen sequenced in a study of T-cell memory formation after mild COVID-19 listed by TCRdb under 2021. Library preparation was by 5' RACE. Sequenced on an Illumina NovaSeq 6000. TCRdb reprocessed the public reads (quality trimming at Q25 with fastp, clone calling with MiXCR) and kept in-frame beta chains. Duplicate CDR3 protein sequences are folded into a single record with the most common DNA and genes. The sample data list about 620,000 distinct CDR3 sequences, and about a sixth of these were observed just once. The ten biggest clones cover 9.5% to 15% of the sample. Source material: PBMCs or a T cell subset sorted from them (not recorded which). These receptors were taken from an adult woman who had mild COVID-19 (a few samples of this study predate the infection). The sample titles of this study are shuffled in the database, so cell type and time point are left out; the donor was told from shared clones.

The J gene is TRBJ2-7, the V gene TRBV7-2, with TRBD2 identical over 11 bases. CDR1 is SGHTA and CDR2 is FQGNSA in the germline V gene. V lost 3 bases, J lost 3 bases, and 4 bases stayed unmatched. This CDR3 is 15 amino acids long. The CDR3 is CASSFGLAGIYEQYF. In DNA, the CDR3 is TGTGCCAGCAGCTTTGGACTAGCGGGCATCTACGAGCAGTACTTC. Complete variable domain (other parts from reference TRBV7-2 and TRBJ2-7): GAGVSQSPSNKVTEKGKDVELRCDPISGHTALYWYRQSLGQGLEFLIYFQGNSAPDKSGLPSDRFSAERTGGSVSTLTIQRTQQEDSAVYLCASSFGLAGIYEQYFGPGTRLTVT.

CDR3 region: CASSDSGSGANVLTF. For the CDR3, the DNA is TGTGCCAGCAGTGACAGTGGCTCTGGGGCCAACGTCCTGACTTTC. The V call is TRBV25-1, the J call TRBJ2-6; no clear D. Germline V CDR1 and CDR2: MGHDK, SYGVNS. V gave up 3 bases and J gave up 0 bases, with 6 bases separating them. This CDR3 is 15 amino acids long.

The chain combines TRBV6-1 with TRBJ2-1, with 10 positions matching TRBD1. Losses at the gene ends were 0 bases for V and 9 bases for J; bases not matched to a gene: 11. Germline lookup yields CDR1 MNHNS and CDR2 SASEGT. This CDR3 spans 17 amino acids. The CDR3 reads CASSEARRDRGTSEQFF. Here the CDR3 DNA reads TGTGCCAGCAGTGAAGCGAGGAGGGACAGGGGTACGTCTGAGCAGTTCTTC.

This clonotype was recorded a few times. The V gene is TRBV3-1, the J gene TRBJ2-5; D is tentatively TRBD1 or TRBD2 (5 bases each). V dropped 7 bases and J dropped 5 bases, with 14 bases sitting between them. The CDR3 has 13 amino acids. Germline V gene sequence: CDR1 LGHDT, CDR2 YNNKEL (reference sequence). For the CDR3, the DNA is TGTGCCAGCAACTCGGGGCTTAGGGAGACCCAGTACTTC. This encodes CASNSGLRETQYF.

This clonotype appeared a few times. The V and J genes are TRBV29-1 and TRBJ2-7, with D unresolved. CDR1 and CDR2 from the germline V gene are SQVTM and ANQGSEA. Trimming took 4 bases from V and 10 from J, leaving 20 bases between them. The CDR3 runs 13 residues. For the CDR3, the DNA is TGCAGCGTTGTACCACCCGGGCAAATCAGCCAGTACTTC. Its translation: CSVVPPGQISQYF.

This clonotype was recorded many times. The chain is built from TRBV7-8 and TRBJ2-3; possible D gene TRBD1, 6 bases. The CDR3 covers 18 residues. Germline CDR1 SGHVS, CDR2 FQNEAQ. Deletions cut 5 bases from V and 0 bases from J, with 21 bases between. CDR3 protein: CASSPRLGAAGSTDTQYF. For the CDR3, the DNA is TGTGCCAGCAGCCCGCGACTGGGGGCAGCAGGGAGCACAGATACGCAGTATTTT.

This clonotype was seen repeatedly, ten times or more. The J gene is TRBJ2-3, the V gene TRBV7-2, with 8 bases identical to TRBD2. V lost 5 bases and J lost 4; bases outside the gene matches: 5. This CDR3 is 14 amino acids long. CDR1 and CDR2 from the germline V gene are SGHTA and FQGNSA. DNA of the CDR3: TGTGCCAGCAGCCCCGTCGGGGGGGCAGATACGCAGTATTTT. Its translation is CASSPVGGADTQYF.

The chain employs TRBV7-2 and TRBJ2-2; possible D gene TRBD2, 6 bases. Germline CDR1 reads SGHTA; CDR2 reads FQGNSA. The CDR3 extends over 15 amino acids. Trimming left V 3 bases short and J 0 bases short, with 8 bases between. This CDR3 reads CASSFRDSNTGELFF. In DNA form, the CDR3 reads TGTGCCAGCAGCTTTCGGGACTCGAACACCGGGGAGCTGTTTTTT.

The CDR3 sequence is CASSQAGTGDQPQHF. The CDR3 coding sequence is TGTGCCAGCAGCCAAGCCGGGACAGGTGATCAGCCCCAGCATTTT. The chain carries TRBV3-1 and TRBJ1-5; 8 bases are shared with TRBD1. Germline V gene lookup returns CDR1 LGHDT and CDR2 YNNKEL (reference sequence). V gave up 1 base and J gave up 5 bases; unmatched junction bases: 4. The CDR3 has 15 amino acids.

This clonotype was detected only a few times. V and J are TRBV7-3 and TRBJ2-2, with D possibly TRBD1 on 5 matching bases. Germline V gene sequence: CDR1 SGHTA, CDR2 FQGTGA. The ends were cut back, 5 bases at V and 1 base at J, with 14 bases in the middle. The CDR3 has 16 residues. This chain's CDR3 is CASSRGGSLNTGELFF. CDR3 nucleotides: TGTGCCAGCAGCAGGGGCGGTAGCCTGAACACCGGGGAGCTGTTTTTT. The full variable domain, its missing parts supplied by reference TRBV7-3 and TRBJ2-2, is GAGVSQTPSNKVTEKGKYVELRCDPISGHTALYWYRQSLGQGPEFLIYFQGTGAADDSGLPNDRFFAVRPEGSVSTLKIQRTERGDSAVYLCASSRGGSLNTGELFFGEGSRLTVL.

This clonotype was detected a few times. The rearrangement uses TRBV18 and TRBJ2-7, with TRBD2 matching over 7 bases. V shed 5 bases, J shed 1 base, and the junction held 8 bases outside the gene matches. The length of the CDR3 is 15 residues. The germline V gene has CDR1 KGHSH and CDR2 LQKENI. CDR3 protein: CASSNAGLTSYEQYF. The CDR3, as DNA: TGTGCCAGCTCAAATGCGGGACTAACTTCCTACGAGCAGTACTTC.

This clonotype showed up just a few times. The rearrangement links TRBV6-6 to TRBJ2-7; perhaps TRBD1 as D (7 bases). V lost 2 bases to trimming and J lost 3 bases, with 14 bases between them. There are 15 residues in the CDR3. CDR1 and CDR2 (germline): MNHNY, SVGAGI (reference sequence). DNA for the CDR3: TGTGCCAGCAGTTACCCCATGCGGGACAGCTACGAGCAGTACTTC. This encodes CASSYPMRDSYEQYF.

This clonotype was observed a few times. CDR3 nucleotide sequence: TGTGCCAGCAGCGCGGACTCGGCGTCCTACGAGCAGTACTTC. It translates to CASSADSASYEQYF. The rearrangement uses TRBV5-4 and TRBJ2-7, with D possibly being TRBD2 (5 bases). The CDR3 has 14 residues. V was shortened by 4 bases and J by 1 base, with 12 bases between the two germline ends. The germline gives CDR1 SGHNT, CDR2 YYREEE (reference sequence).

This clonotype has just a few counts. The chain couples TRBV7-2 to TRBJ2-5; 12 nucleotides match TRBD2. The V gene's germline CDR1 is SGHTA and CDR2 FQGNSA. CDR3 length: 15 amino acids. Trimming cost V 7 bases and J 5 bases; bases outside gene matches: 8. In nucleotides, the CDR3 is TGTGCCAGCACCGTGACTAGCGGGAGTCGGGAGACCCAGTACTTC. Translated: CASTVTSGSRETQYF.

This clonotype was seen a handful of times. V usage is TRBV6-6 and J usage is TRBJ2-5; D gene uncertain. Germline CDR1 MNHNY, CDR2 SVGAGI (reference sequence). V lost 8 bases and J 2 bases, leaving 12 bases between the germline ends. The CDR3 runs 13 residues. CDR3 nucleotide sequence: TGTGCCAGCCGGAATTCACTGCAAGAGACCCAGTACTTC. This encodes CASRNSLQETQYF.

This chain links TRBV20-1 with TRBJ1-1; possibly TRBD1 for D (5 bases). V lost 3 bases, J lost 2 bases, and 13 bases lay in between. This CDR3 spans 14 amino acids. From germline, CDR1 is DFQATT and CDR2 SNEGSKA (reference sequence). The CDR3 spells CSAREGGVNTEAFF. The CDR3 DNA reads TGCAGTGCTAGGGAGGGAGGGGTAAACACTGAAGCTTTCTTT.